This T cell receptor beta chain was captured by sequencing in a study of blood T cell repertoires in COVID-19. The CDR3 contains 15 residues. Germline loops: CDR1 SGHRS, CDR2 YFSETQ. Unmatched junction bases numbered 7, after V lost 0 bases and J lost 9 bases. Assay: immunoSEQ multiplex PCR; the TCRdb copy retains only in-frame clones and omits some. This table has roughly 100,000 clones, approximately 87% appearing once. Material: peripheral blood. The sequence derives from a human donor in a cohort sampled during active COVID-19. The rearrangement links TRBV5-1 to TRBJ2-1; 9 bases match TRBD2. As DNA, the CDR3 is TGCGCCAGCAGCTTGGACCTAGCGGGACTAGCTGAGCAGTTCTTC. Translating it yields CASSLDLAGLAEQFF.